This is a list of T cell receptor beta chains from one sample in a study of blood T cell repertoires in COVID-19. This table comes from immunoSEQ multiplex PCR, and its TCRdb copy is limited to in-frame clones, with some not included. The sample includes 150,000 or so clones, over 80% seen only once; the top ten take 5.2%. The specimen sequenced was PBMCs or T cells enriched from blood (not recorded which). The receptors were sampled from a man between 65 and 80 years old who had been exposed to COVID-19. Both conserved end residues are part of each CDR3. A clone size is listed for some rows: how often the clone was seen (once, few, many), or a class if it is expanded.

v_call cdr3_length clone_size cdr3_aa
TRBV6-5 14 - CASSYTDRFNEQFF
TRBV5-8 14 - CASSLTTVNEKLFF
TRBV27 16 - CASSPLGQGSGNTIYF
TRBV29-1 14 few CSGALTGTGEKLFF
TRBV19 13 - CASNPGTSVGYTF
TRBV14 16 - CASSQGGFSGANVLTF
TRBV3-1/TRBV3-2 18 - CASSQDSLGQSGGNTIYF
TRBV11-3 15 once CASSLGLGPGDTQYF
TRBV7-7 15 - CASSPSGTRGDTQYF
TRBV5-1 16 - CASKTQAGRGTGELFF
TRBV28 14 few CASSSRTDNQPQHF
TRBV15 16 - CATSRGGDRGNEKLFF
TRBV18 16 - CASHPKGHYATGELFF
TRBV5-1 14 - CASSLEGRGSPLHF
TRBV5-1 14 - CASSSSTSSYEQYF
TRBV4-2 15 once CASSQVVAHNEKLFF
TRBV28 13 - CASSLSRGPHNTF
TRBV19 12 - CASSPGTAEAFF
TRBV6-5 13 few CASSYDRAQGYTF
TRBV15 13 - CATSRGPDQPQHF
TRBV27 14 - CQSELVPREVGYTF
TRBV6-5 15 - CASSFFSGRGDEQFF
TRBV7-2 16 few CASSLSGLAGRREQFF
TRBV10-2 15 - CASRGGDSRNSPLHF
TRBV7-2 12 - CASSSNRGGYTF
TRBV29-1 12 - CSVETYDYEQYF
TRBV29-1 16 - CSVDSTGRSSYNEQFF
TRBV15 16 - CATSRGTGAPNQPQHF
TRBV28 15 - CASRVAGSSTDTQYF
TRBV3-1/TRBV3-2 13 - CASSPEGNYGYTF
TRBV19 21 - CASSTTPIIAGTASSYNEQFF
TRBV6-2/TRBV6-3 19 - CASSYKIRTGELSTDTQYF
TRBV4-1 15 - CASSHTGQLNYGYTF
TRBV9 15 - CASSVTQGGNYGYTF
TRBV7-2 17 - CASSRGYGGPTGNTIYF
TRBV30 11 - CAWSRGTEAFF
TRBV12-5 16 - CASSLSSGRAPGELFF
TRBV4-1 16 - CASSQDSPGIGNTIYF
TRBV19 17 - CASSTIRGSLYNSPLHF
TRBV28 13 - CASSLDSIGGYTF
TRBV4-3 13 - CASSPESSGEQYF
TRBV29-1 16 - CSVESKGQGGYNEQFF
TRBV6-5 14 - CASSYNQGAGGYTF
TRBV29-1 14 - CSVYELSAGYGYTF
TRBV2 12 - CASSETPETQYF
TRBV7-8 16 few CASSRRGGERSYEQYF
TRBV7-2 17 - CASSLAGTGVSNQPQHF
TRBV19 11 - CARPDLQGKYF
TRBV4-3 15 - CASSQWLAETYEQYF
TRBV5-6 15 - CASSSSRQGQETQYF
TRBV5-4 14 - CASSLTGINYGYTF
TRBV7-8 14 - CASSSGQGMGEQYF
TRBV28 11 - CASSSPEPQFF
TRBV7-2 15 - CASSLAPPQGNTIYF
TRBV12-3/TRBV12-4 12 few CASTGGVNEQFF
TRBV7-8 16 - CASSLPTSGGYYEQFF
TRBV2 14 - CASSDGQGNSPLHF
TRBV30 13 - CAWSVGQGERQYF